This T cell receptor beta chain was documented in a study of T cells in Graves' hyperthyroidism and ophthalmopathy. Whole-study findings and limits: Researchers report that a 13 V-J model separated ophthalmopathy from stable hyperthyroidism.

From RNA transcripts, TCR beta CDR3 regions were amplified. First-round RT-PCR targeting the TCR CDR3 was performed with the HTBI primer set. TCRdb itself ran the multiplex PCR reads through MiXCR, one entry per CDR3 protein. The sample has around 340,000 distinct CDR3 sequences, roughly 18% seen once; the top ten hold 15% to 18%. Per the germline V gene, CDR1 is SGHTA and CDR2 is FQGNSA. Germline trimming cut 4 bases from V and 6 bases from J; bases unmatched to any gene: 11. The CDR3 length is 15 residues. On this clonotype itself: The antigen is not known.

This chain uses TRBV7-2 with TRBJ1-2; 7 nucleotides line up with TRBD1. Sample: blood. The TCR sequence derives from a woman in her 40s with Graves' ophthalmopathy. CDR3 loop: CASSSKGSGGNGYTF. CDR3 sequence (DNA): TGTGCCAGCAGCTCCAAGGGGTCAGGGGGAAATGGCTACACCTTC.